This T cell receptor (beta chain) originates from a study of shared clonotypes between healthy human individuals. In its sample, this clone was seen once. Selected positively for CCR7 and CD45RO-negative, naive CD8 cells excluded terminally differentiated effector memory CD45RA+ cells. Clones were sequenced by immunoSEQ multiplex PCR, and TCRdb holds only the in-frame ones, with some missing. The repertoire consists of around 2,100,000 clones, with about 95% occurring once and the leading ten covering 0.9% to 1.5%. CDR3 length: 14 residues. V trimming: 7 bases; J trimming: 10 bases; junction bases outside the gene matches: 6. Germline V CDR1 and CDR2: SGHAT, FQNNGV.

The chain recombines TRBV11-2 with TRBJ2-2, with 13 bases lining up with TRBD2. The origin of this receptor is a man in his late teens or twenties in good health. The specimen was naive CD8+ T cells sorted from blood. DNA for the CDR3: TGTGCCAGCACCGAGACTAGCGGGGGGATGGAGCTGTTTTTT. Residues: CASTETSGGMELFF.